Sequencing of this TCR beta chain was carried out in a study of shared clonotypes between healthy human individuals. The wider study: The donor pool was made up of a couple of women and three men aged 18 to 49.

CDR1 and CDR2 from the germline V gene are LNHDA and SQIVND (reference sequence). This CDR3 contains 16 residues. The V end was cut by 3 bases, the J end by 10 bases, with 25 bases between. Sequencing used immunoSEQ multiplex PCR; TCRdb keeps in-frame clones, though not all of them. Of about a million clones in the sample, around 77% are singletons; the top ten hold approximately 0.9%. As concerns this clone: Its antigen is not identified.

Study results and limitations: Genetic and exposure-history diversity was limited by the small donor number.

The TCR originated in a man younger than 35 in good health. Some clones in this sample may be carry-over from other donors' samples. The sample consisted of memory CD4+ T cells from PBMCs. Subset specified: CD45RA-negative fraction. V is TRBV19 and J is TRBJ2-7; unclear D gene. CDR3 bases: TGTGCCAGTAGTATTACGACAACGGGTTCTGATACGAAACAGTACTTC. This gives the protein CASSITTTGSDTKQYF.